A selection of T cell receptor beta chains follows, all from one sample in a study of response to subunit inactivated influenza vaccine. TCRdb re-called the RT-PCR reads with MiXCR, one entry per CDR3 protein. The repertoire consists of under 800,000 distinct CDR3 sequences, with about 15% occurring once and the leading ten covering around 7.3%. The input for sequencing was PBMCs from blood, taken 14 to 15 days before vaccination. All receptors come from a man aged 45-65 years who received an inactivated influenza vaccine. Each CDR3 is given with its conserved first and last residue.

V gene	J gene	CDR3 protein
TRBV12-3/TRBV12-4	TRBJ2-5	CASSLWREARETQYF
TRBV6-2/TRBV6-3	TRBJ1-2	CASRRDYGYTF
TRBV28	TRBJ1-1	CASSLTGGSTEAFF
TRBV19	TRBJ2-2	CASSIDPSGAWNTGELFF
TRBV19	TRBJ1-5	CASSISHQPQHF
TRBV28	TRBJ2-5	CASSSRTTSQETQYF
TRBV20-1	TRBJ2-3	CRSSGGLAGAATDTQYF
TRBV29-1	TRBJ2-6	CSVAGGARSGANVLTF
TRBV6-1	TRBJ1-4	CASSREGTNEKLFF
TRBV7-2	TRBJ2-2	CASSFSGDDTGELFF
TRBV29-1	TRBJ1-1	CSVEKRLIPEAFF
TRBV9	TRBJ1-1	CASSVVQGYAEAFF
TRBV5-1	TRBJ2-2	CASSVRVGGQDGELFF
TRBV5-1	TRBJ2-3	CASSTRTSGGSGTQYF
TRBV25-1	TRBJ2-3	CASSGGAGTRIDTQYF
TRBV4-1	TRBJ1-4	CASSQPNRGPGEKLFF
TRBV6-5	TRBJ1-5	CASSYSFADNQPQHF
TRBV10-3	TRBJ2-5	CAISEALLDQETQYF
TRBV7-9	TRBJ1-5	CASSYPQGPQHF
TRBV24-1	TRBJ2-1	CATSDFRDRGGNEQFF
TRBV5-1	TRBJ2-7	CASSLDWAYEQYF
TRBV12-3/TRBV12-4	TRBJ1-4	CASSYRQGWGEKLFF
TRBV20-1	TRBJ2-3	CSARPRGRVPDTQYF
TRBV15	TRBJ2-4	CATSRGVGQGDKNIQYF
TRBV5-1	TRBJ2-1	CASSLWGAANEQFF
TRBV7-9	TRBJ2-5	CASSRQGWETQYF
TRBV14	TRBJ2-5	CASSPLGSGGHETQYF
TRBV15	TRBJ2-7	CATSRDRTYEQYF
TRBV12-3/TRBV12-4	TRBJ1-5	CASSSTGLRFSNQPQHF